One and the same sample provided the 11 T cell receptor beta chains below, sequenced in a study of CD8+ T cells in alopecia areata. Treatment: oral pan-JAK inhibitor, 5-10 mg twice daily. RNA extraction was followed by reverse transcription into cDNA, which acted as the sequencing template. The method was immunoSEQ multiplex PCR; TCRdb's version includes in-frame clones alone and lacks a portion of them. Of about 250,000 clones in the sample, 60% were seen once. The sample in question was CD4+ T cells sorted from blood, obtained at approximately week 51, from a patient treated with tofacitinib. Receptors originate from a human donor with alopecia areata.

The chain is built from TRBV7-2 and TRBJ1-1; D gene uncertain. This CDR3 comprises 12 residues. The germline V and J ends were trimmed by 7 bases and 5 bases, with 11 bases remaining between them. Germline loops: CDR1 SGHTA, CDR2 FQGNSA. The CDR3 DNA follows: TGTGCCAGCATGCGGGTATCAACTGAAGCTTTCTTT. Its translation: CASMRVSTEAFF.

The chain has TRBV25-1 and TRBJ2-1, with TRBD2 as a possible D gene (5 bases). The CDR3 spans 14 residues. Germline assignment: CDR1 MGHDK and CDR2 SYGVNS. V was cut by 4 bases and J by 0 bases, with 7 bases left in between. CDR3 amino acids: CASSAGVSYNEQFF. The CDR3 DNA reads as TGTGCCAGCAGTGCCGGGGTCTCCTACAATGAGCAGTTCTTC.

This chain joins TRBV10-3 and TRBJ2-2; the D is unclear. The CDR3 sequence is 13 residues long. CDR1 and CDR2 from the germline V gene are ENHRY and SYGVKD. Trimming removed 6 bases from V and 3 bases from J, with 8 bases in between. This chain's CDR3 is CAIRNRDTGELFF. CDR3 coding DNA: TGTGCCATCAGGAACCGGGACACCGGGGAGCTGTTTTTT.

The chain couples TRBV11-2 to TRBJ2-7; 7 bases match TRBD1. The CDR3 length is 13 residues. The J segment lost 3 bases and the V segment lost 6 bases, leaving 5 bases of the junction unmatched. CDR1 is SGHAT and CDR2 is FQNNGV in the germline V gene. CDR3: CASSGTVNYEQYF. CDR3 bases: TGTGCCAGCAGTGGGACAGTAAACTACGAGCAGTACTTC.

This clone has only a few counts. The chain couples TRBV2 to TRBJ2-7; the D is unclear. The CDR3 length is 16 residues. CDR1 is SNHLY, CDR2 FYNNEI, per germline. With 3 bases removed from V and 1 base from J, the gap between germline ends came to 16 bases. The CDR3 sequence: CASSERRLEFSYEQYF. CDR3 bases: TGTGCCAGCAGTGAGAGAAGGCTTGAGTTTTCCTACGAGCAGTACTTC.

V is TRBV13 and J is TRBJ2-3; 9 nucleotides match TRBD2. Germline V gene lookup returns CDR1 PRHDT and CDR2 FYEKMQ (reference sequence). The CDR3 contains 16 residues. V shed 1 base and J 8 bases; nucleotides not matched to a gene: 10. As DNA, the CDR3 is TGTGCCAGCAGCTTAGAGGGACTAGCTATCGACGCTACGCAGTATTTT. It encodes CASSLEGLAIDATQYF.

This chain uses TRBV2 with TRBJ1-6, with 8 bases aligning to TRBD1. This CDR3 has 16 amino acids. J gave up 9 bases and V 5 bases, and 12 bases lay outside the gene matches. The germline gives CDR1 SNHLY, CDR2 FYNNEI. CDR3 residues: CASSTRGQGHGSPLHF. In DNA, the CDR3 is TGTGCCAGCAGTACAAGAGGACAGGGCCATGGTTCACCCCTCCACTTT.

This sequence joins TRBV12-1 and TRBJ1-6. TRBV12-1 is a pseudogene locus. The CDR3 contains 15 residues. CDR3 sequence reads: CASSPGKSDNSPLHF. CDR3 DNA: TGTGCCAGCAGCCCCGGGAAATCGGATAATTCACCCCTCCACTTT.

The chain carries TRBV5-4 and TRBJ1-4; D unclear. Germline V CDR1 and CDR2: SGHNT, YYREEE (reference sequence). V was shortened by 0 bases and J by 0 bases, with 6 bases between the two germline ends. The CDR3 consists of 15 residues. CDR3 protein: CASSLDQTTNEKLFF. The CDR3 DNA reads TGTGCCAGCAGCTTGGACCAGACAACTAATGAAAAACTGTTTTTT.

The rearrangement links TRBV6-4 to TRBJ1-6, with a weak D call TRBD1 (6 bases). The ends were cut back, 6 bases at V and 8 bases at J, with 23 bases in the middle. This CDR3 is 17 amino acids long. Germline CDR1 is MRHNA and CDR2 is SNTAGT. The CDR3 DNA reads TGTGCCAGCAGCAACCCCGACAGGCAAGCCTTTCATTCACCCCTCCACTTT. This codes for CASSNPDRQAFHSPLHF.

The V gene is TRBV30, the J gene TRBJ2-2; TRBD1 might be the D (5 bases). Germline CDR1 is GTSNPN and CDR2 is SVGIG (reference sequence). This CDR3 contains 14 residues. V gave up 6 bases and J gave up 1 base, with 12 bases separating them. CDR3 amino acids: CACPGIGNTGELFF. The CDR3 nucleotides are TGTGCCTGCCCAGGGATAGGGAACACCGGGGAGCTGTTTTTT.